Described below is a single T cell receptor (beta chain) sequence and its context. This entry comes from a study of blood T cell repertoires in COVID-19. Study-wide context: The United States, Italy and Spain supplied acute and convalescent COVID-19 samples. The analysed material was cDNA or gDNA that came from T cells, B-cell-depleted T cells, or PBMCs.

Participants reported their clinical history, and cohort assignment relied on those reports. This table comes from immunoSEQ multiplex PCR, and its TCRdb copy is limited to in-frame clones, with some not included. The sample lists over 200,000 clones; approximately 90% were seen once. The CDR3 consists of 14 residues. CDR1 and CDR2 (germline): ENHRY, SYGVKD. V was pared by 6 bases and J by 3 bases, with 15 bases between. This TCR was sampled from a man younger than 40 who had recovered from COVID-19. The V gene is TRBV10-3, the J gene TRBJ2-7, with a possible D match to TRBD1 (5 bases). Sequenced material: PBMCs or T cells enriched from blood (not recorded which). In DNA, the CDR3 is TGTGCCATCAGCATAAGGGGCGGTAGCTACGAGCAGTACTTC. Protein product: CAISIRGGSYEQYF.